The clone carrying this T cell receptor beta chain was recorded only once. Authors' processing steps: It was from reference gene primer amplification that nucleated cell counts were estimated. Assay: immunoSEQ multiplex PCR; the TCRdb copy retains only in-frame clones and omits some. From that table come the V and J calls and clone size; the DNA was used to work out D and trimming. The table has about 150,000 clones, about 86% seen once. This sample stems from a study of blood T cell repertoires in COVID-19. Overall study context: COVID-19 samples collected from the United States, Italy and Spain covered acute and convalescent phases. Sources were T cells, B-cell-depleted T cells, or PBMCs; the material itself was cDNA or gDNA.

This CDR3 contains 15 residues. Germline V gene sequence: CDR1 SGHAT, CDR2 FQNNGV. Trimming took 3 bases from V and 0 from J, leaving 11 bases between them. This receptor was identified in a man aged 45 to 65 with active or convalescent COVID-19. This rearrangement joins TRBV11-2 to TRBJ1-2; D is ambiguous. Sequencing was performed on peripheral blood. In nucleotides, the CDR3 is TGTGCCAGCAGCTTGTCTCACAGTTCTAACTATGGCTACACCTTC. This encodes CASSLSHSSNYGYTF.